These T cell receptor beta chains were read from a single sample in a study of OX40 agonist ivuxolimab in advanced cancers. TCRdb keeps only in-frame clones here, not all; method: immunoSEQ multiplex PCR. The table lists around 70,000 clones, roughly four fifths of them singletons. The specimen was CD4+ or CD8+ T cells sorted from blood, collected in a trial of the OX40 agonist ivuxolimab. The receptors were gathered from an adult with an advanced solid tumor such as melanoma, head and neck, liver or kidney cancer. The conserved cysteine and the conserved F or W are not part of the CDR3 here. Each record gives: V gene, J gene, CDR3 protein.

TRBV2	TRBJ2-7	AGRSSSISEQY
TRBV19	TRBJ2-1	ASSMEGQGLYNEQF
TRBV5-1	TRBJ1-4	ASSSGQSPLFLEKLF
TRBV29-1	TRBJ1-2	SALRDRGAYGYT
TRBV5-6	TRBJ2-3	ASSRDLSGRYSTDTQY
TRBV30	TRBJ2-1	AWSLLVTYNEQF
TRBV2	TRBJ2-1	ASRIGSGRTNEQF
TRBV11-3	TRBJ2-3	ASSLEGSSEDTQY
TRBV19	TRBJ2-7	ATRPGTSGMEQY
TRBV4-3	TRBJ1-2	ASGGQGAANYGYT
TRBV19	TRBJ2-1	ASNPTGGQSYNEQF
TRBV28	TRBJ1-4	ASSLRRGGGEKLF
TRBV29-1	TRBJ2-5	SVGRGAGGETQY
TRBV4-1	TRBJ1-1	ASSSPTVGTEAF
TRBV11-2	TRBJ2-5	ASSLYRGPQRTQY
TRBV6-1	TRBJ2-1	ASRMGLENEQF
TRBV28	TRBJ2-3	ASRSGGTTDTQY
TRBV27	TRBJ2-6	ASSPRRSGANVLT
TRBV10-3	TRBJ2-1	AISPGTSGRTYNEQF
TRBV4-3	TRBJ1-5	ASSLGTGNQPQH
TRBV19	TRBJ2-5	ASSIDGGGRHY